This entry lists 8 T cell receptor beta chains sequenced from one sample in a study of blood T cell repertoires in COVID-19. Clones were read by immunoSEQ multiplex PCR, and TCRdb kept only the in-frame ones, dropping some. Here the sample spans 250,000 to 300,000 clones, around 87% being singletons. The sequenced sample consisted of peripheral blood. The receptors originated from a woman aged 40 to 55 who had recovered from COVID-19.

V and J are TRBV7-9 and TRBJ1-2, with TRBD1 identical over 9 bases. CDR3 length equals 13 residues. J gave up 6 bases and V 3 bases, and 2 bases lay outside the gene matches. Germline loops: CDR1 SEHNR, CDR2 FQNEAQ (reference sequence). The CDR3 sequence is CASSFGTGNGYTF. In nucleotides, the CDR3 is TGTGCCAGCAGCTTTGGGACAGGGAATGGCTACACCTTC.

In this sample, this clone turned up once. The chain links TRBV6-2 or TRBV6-3 to TRBJ1-2; weak D call: TRBD1 (5 bases). Germline V gene lookup returns CDR1 MNHEY and CDR2 SVGEGT. Trimming pared 0 bases from V and 9 bases from J, leaving 11 bases between. The CDR3 length is 13 residues. CDR3: CASSYSTGDSYTF. CDR3 DNA: TGTGCCAGCAGTTACTCGACGGGGGATAGCTACACCTTC.

In DNA, the CDR3 is TGCGCCAGCAGCTTGGCCAAAGCTAATTCTGGGGCCAACGTCCTGACTTTC. Protein: CASSLAKANSGANVLTF. V is TRBV5-1 and J is TRBJ2-6; D remains ambiguous. The CDR3 totals 17 residues. Germline CDR1 reads SGHRS; CDR2 reads YFSETQ. V lost 0 bases, J lost 1 base, and 11 bases lay in between. Drawing the rest from reference TRBV5-1 and TRBJ2-6, the complete variable domain is KAGVTQTPRYLIKTRGQQVTLSCSPISGHRSVSWYQQTPGQGLQFLFEYFSETQRNKGNFPGRFSGRQFSNSRSEMNVSTLELGDSALYLCASSLAKANSGANVLTFGAGSRLTVL.

This chain uses TRBV6-6 with TRBJ1-1; D is unclear. The CDR3 runs to 15 residues. V shed 6 bases and J shed 7 bases, with 21 bases lying between them. Per germline, CDR1 MNHNY and CDR2 SVGAGI (reference sequence). CDR3 DNA sequence: TGTGCCAGCAGGCGCCTCCTGCAGGCCAACCTTGAAGCTTTCTTT. Its protein product is CASRRLLQANLEAFF.

The V call is TRBV2, the J call TRBJ1-4; no clear D. Germline assignment: CDR1 SNHLY and CDR2 FYNNEI. V was pared by 5 bases and J by 7 bases, with 14 bases between. The CDR3 contains 14 residues. The CDR3 loop reads CASSREGPGEKLFF. CDR3 DNA: TGTGCCAGCAGTCGAGAGGGTCCGGGTGAAAAACTGTTTTTT.

The CDR3 nucleotides are TGTGCCATCACTCATGACAGAAACACCGGGGAGCTGTTTTTT. As protein: CAITHDRNTGELFF. The gene calls are TRBV10-3 and TRBJ2-2, with D possibly matching TRBD1 (5 bases). The V and J ends lost 7 bases and 2 bases respectively, with 11 bases between them. This CDR3 contains 14 residues. Germline-derived CDR1 and CDR2 are ENHRY and SYGVKD.

This rearrangement joins TRBV5-1 to TRBJ2-3, with 7 positions matching TRBD1. The ends lost 3 bases at V and 1 base at J; junction bases unmatched: 11. The CDR3 consists of 17 residues. The germline V gene has CDR1 SGHRS and CDR2 YFSETQ. The CDR3 reads CASSWAMTGPGTDTQYF. CDR3 DNA sequence: TGCGCCAGCAGCTGGGCTATGACAGGGCCTGGCACAGATACGCAGTATTTT.

This clone has just a few counts. The rearrangement joins TRBV27 to TRBJ2-2; 8 bases map to TRBD1. V dropped 5 bases and J dropped 6; count of bases not matched to a gene: 14. This CDR3 is 17 amino acids long. Germline V CDR1 and CDR2: MNHEY, SMNVEV (reference sequence). In DNA form, the CDR3 reads TGTGCCAGCAGTCTACCAAGGGCAGGGGGCGCCCCCGGGGAGCTGTTTTTT. Protein product: CASSLPRAGGAPGELFF.